The present TCR beta chain was sequenced within a study of T cell repertoires in ileal Crohn's disease (dated by TCRdb to 2018 to 2020). About the full investigation: Median disease duration was roughly 8 years, and 35% to 40% of patients were identified as active smokers at the time of surgery. Endoscopic postoperative recurrence was defined as a Rutgeerts score above i0. Running in parallel with the study was a multicentre cohort set up to find predictors of early endoscopic recurrence following ileocolonic resection. Surgery was performed for a complication in all patients, with stricturing disease in about 61% and penetrating disease in roughly 40%. The study sequenced roughly 170 mucosal samples from roughly 60 patients, taken at several locations on the surgical specimen and at postoperative endoscopy. The TCR repertoire was analysed in about 50 patients with Crohn's disease drawn from a prospective multicentre cohort. Roughly half of the patients were given postoperative therapy, with under 12 receiving thiopurines and roughly 20 receiving anti-TNF agents. What the authors observed across the whole study: Sorted CD8 T cells carried more high-frequency clones than CD4 T cells, suggesting mucosal expansions were mainly CD8. Mucosal CD4 and CD8 T cells were sorted and sequenced only in a subgroup of patients, the size of which was not stated. Endoscopic recurrence was found to be associated with higher high-frequency clone percentages at surgery, and recurrence was observed in all patients with clonality above 26.8% (18/57). Compared with non-smokers, patients who were active smokers at surgery showed a significantly higher proportion of clonal expansions (25.9% vs 17.9%, p=0.02).

Of note for this clone: What this receptor recognizes is not known. Within one base of it there is no much larger clone, and no base qualities were kept.

The CDR3 contains 14 residues, cysteine and phenylalanine counted. CDR3 DNA only is kept here, 42 bases in frame from base 1. CDR1 and CDR2, per the germline V gene, are SGHRS and YFSETQ. Trimming at the junction amounts to 5 bases on V and 4 bases on J, and the germline ends lie 16 bases apart. Adults with ileal or ileocolonic Crohn's disease and an indication for ileocolonic resection were eligible for inclusion. Whole ileal mucosal biopsies were stored frozen at -80°C before DNA extraction. Genomic DNA was extracted from frozen whole biopsies using a TRizol-based method and was quantified with a NanoDrop 2000 spectrophotometer. Around 500 nanograms of biopsy DNA per sample were submitted for commercial TCRB immunosequencing. A two-step, amplification bias-controlled multiplex PCR was used by Adaptive Biotechnology to amplify CDR3 regions from genomic DNA. In the first PCR, primers covered every V and J gene segment, and in the second PCR, barcodes and Illumina adapters were added. CDR3 libraries were sequenced using an Illumina instrument. On the authors' methods: Vendor-provided pipelines were combined with custom analysis of raw data in R/Bioconductor under R version 3.3.0. Clonality, which ranges from 0 to 1, was calculated as the inverse of the normalised Shannon entropy across all productive clones. The repertoire share taken up by the top 100 clones defined high-frequency clones, and only clones that passed a 95% confidence test were kept. Repertoire diversity was measured with the Simpson index, and overlap between samples was measured with the Morisita-Horn index. Entries here come from immuneACCESS through TCRdb and include only in-frame sequences with V and J called. Some clones fail to appear in such tables; in the studies checked, an unresolved V gene covers under half of the shortfall, and the cause of the remainder is unknown. The V and J calls and clone size are taken from that table; D and trimming were inferred from the DNA. The sample has 14,000 or so clones on record, around 90% of them singletons. Clones ranked in the top ten supply approximately 3.3% of the sample.

The material sequenced was ileal tissue. This chain is built from TRBV5-1 and TRBJ2-7, with TRBD1 tentatively as D gene (6 bases match). The receptor's source is an adult with Crohn's disease. The DNA is TGCGCCAGCAGGCTCCCCACAGGGAATTACGAGCAGTACTTC. It specifies CASRLPTGNYEQYF.